The entry below describes one T cell receptor (beta chain). What antigen it recognizes has not been identified. No much larger clonotype is one base removed from it; base qualities were not supplied. The data were taken from a study of cytomegalovirus exposure and HLA in healthy donors (dated by TCRdb to the late 2010s). Concerning the study at large: In an earlier analysis of approximately 500 of the donors, roughly 300 Gb of sequence data and 90 million to 120 million unique TCR beta sequences from roughly 190 million T cells were reported. Because of strong linkage in the cohort, roughly five DR-DQ haplotypes were treated as single units for association and clustering. An early release that covered roughly 600 HLA-typed donors contained about 290 gigabases of sequencing data and 85 million to 100 million unique TCR sequences. The T cell repertoires of 550 to 850 subjects were profiled by immunosequencing and related to cytomegalovirus serostatus. Donor age, sex, ethnicity and CMV serostatus were collected together with the repertoire data. Besides the first cohort of about 730 subjects, a separate validation cohort made up of roughly 130 different subjects was used. In a later analysis, previously published TCR beta repertoires from roughly 710 donors were re-analyzed and high-resolution HLA genotyping was added so that TCR occurrence patterns could be studied. High-throughput TCR immunosequencing, statistical association of individual TCRs with disease status, and machine learning were combined to predict cytomegalovirus infection status. Across some 400 genotyped donors of the cohort, an average of about 240,000 unique TCR beta nucleotide sequences per donor were sequenced, and around 19% of those sequences were non-productive. All discovery cohort repertoires had been generated on a single sequencing platform. Genome-wide SNP genotypes for about three fifths of the roughly 670 donors were used in a later genetic analysis, which treated that subset as a discovery cohort. An earlier analysis of 587 of the donors applied high-throughput TCR beta sequencing to assess whether each TCR beta V gene segment acted as functional or pseudogenic. The later analysis used no new phenotypic data to find candidate immune exposures, relying instead on TCR beta sequences and their occurrence across donors. The genetic ancestry cluster associated with self-reported Caucasian donors included roughly four fifths of the roughly 380 genotyped donors. Class I and class II HLA loci were covered by the typing at four-digit resolution. The study aimed to test whether signatures of past pathogen exposure could be identified by cataloging public T cell receptors. Typing coverage differed by locus: A, B, C, DRB1 and DQB1 were typed in about 629-640 donors, DQA1 in 500 to 550, DPA1 in around 600, and DPB1 in 400 to 490. What the authors observed across the whole study: Some IMGT-functional V segments, including TRBV6-2 and TRBV6-3, could not be distinguished by the 87-base-pair reads and were therefore excluded. While some public TCRs were present in many individuals, most TCR sequences turned up only very rarely across donors. A total of some 180 TCR beta chains were listed by the study as associated with cytomegalovirus. The presence/absence analyses assumed that sequencing depth was roughly uniform across donors, and that assumption may not be true. A group of highly shared sequence variants was considered likely to be a technical artifact of the sequencing pipeline. V-gene and J-gene trimming of TCR beta chains was associated with a missense DCLRE1C variant in a later genetic analysis, and the association was replicated in an independent cohort. When HLA alleles, especially DR and DQ, strongly co-occurred, TCR associations were difficult to assign to individual alleles. At a false discovery rate of 0.05, a later analysis linked roughly 17,000 TCR beta sequences to specific HLA alleles. Because HLA typing was unavailable for some donors at each locus, only the typed subset was used in association tests. Several of the top co-occurrence clusters appeared to be linked to parvovirus B19, influenza, CMV and Epstein-Barr virus, according to a later analysis. Cytomegalovirus status was reported to be diagnosed by the classifier with high specificity and sensitivity in both the original and validation cohorts. A few of the identified cytomegalovirus-associated TCR beta chains were confirmed in vitro to be specific for cytomegalovirus antigens. This cohort had only TCR beta chains sequenced, and the lack of alpha or paired-chain data limited which features could be detected. Immune exposure information for the cohort was limited to CMV serostatus. A further reported finding was that TCR beta sequences accurately predicted the HLA-A and HLA-B alleles for most subjects in the first cohort. A later analysis found that most CMV-associated TCR beta chains appeared HLA-restricted, with HLA associations seemingly driven largely by CMV exposure. Linkage disequilibrium might explain the correlated functional status among segregating V segments, but an unknown experimental factor could not be excluded. Around 16 rarely observed V segments, including chromosome 9 orphons, were excluded from the earlier analysis of almost 600 of the donors because counts were too low. The authors suggested that the approach could potentially be generalized to other disease states and immunological phenotypes. A later analysis found that TCR association rates varied across HLA loci, with DRB1 alleles showing the most associated TCRs and HLA-C alleles the fewest. In an earlier analysis of approximately 590 of the donors, most TCR beta V segments were observed in productive rearrangements about 90% or about 30% of the time, broadly matching IMGT annotations. According to a later genetic analysis, donors in an Asian-associated ancestry cluster had fewer N-insertions in productive TCRs than the approximately 650-donor mean. In a later analysis, HLA-associated TCR beta chains showed more clonal expansion and lower generation probabilities than non-associated chains that were equally common.

The germline V gene yields SGHDT for CDR1 and YYEEEE for CDR2. Germline trimming amounts to 1 base on V and 5 bases on J, with 3 as the count of junction bases outside the gene matches. From cysteine to phenylalanine, the CDR3 is 14 amino acids long. Only the CDR3 DNA is retained, 42 bases long and in frame from the first base. The cohort was made up of about 610 healthy bone marrow donors. All cohort members were sampled while nominally healthy, although unrecorded immune exposures were likely present. The donor tested CMV seronegative, placing the donor among the 352 seronegative members of the cohort. Every donor gave a peripheral blood sample, and the peripheral blood mononuclear cells from that sample were used for TCR beta sequencing. Genomic DNA extraction from the blood cell samples was performed with the Qiagen DNeasy Blood Extraction Kit. Library preparation used the immunoSEQ multiplex PCR assay. A mixture of 60 forward primers for TCR Vbeta segments and 13 reverse primers for TCR Jbeta segments was used in the multiplex PCR. A multiplex PCR assay on genomic DNA amplified the CDR3 region of rearranged TCR beta genes. On the Illumina HiSeq System, the amplified TCR beta libraries were sequenced as 87-base-pair reads. As for the original processing: A later analysis tallied around 82 million unique TCR beta chains across the 700 or so repertoires, and about 10 million of those chains were shared by two or more donors. To remove PCR and sequencing errors, raw reads were error-corrected and collapsed into unique sequences using a nearest-neighbor algorithm that merged closely related sequences. CDR3 sequences were aligned to IMGT reference sequences to assign V, D and J gene segments. For a sequence to be retained, at least a six-nucleotide match to both a V gene segment and a J gene segment was required. Rearrangements were called productive when the CDR3 lacked stop codons and stayed in frame with V and J; all others were non-productive. CDR3 was defined by IMGT convention, running from the second conserved V-encoded cysteine to the conserved J-encoded phenylalanine. In an earlier analysis of around 640 of the donors, sequences lacking an unambiguous match to a single V gene segment were excluded. In an earlier analysis of approximately 590 of the donors, V segments were called functional above 56.7% productive rearrangements and were called segregating when the between-donor standard deviation exceeded 5%. To diagnose cytomegalovirus status from the catalog of TCR beta chain sequences, a statistical classification framework was built. In a later analysis, V and J genes were assigned by comparing TCR nucleotide sequences against IMGT/GENE-DB human TR gene sequences. The TCRdist pipeline was used in a later analysis to assign CDR3 sequences and most-parsimonious VDJ recombination scenarios. In a later analysis, every TCR beta chain was defined by the combination of its CDR3 amino acid sequence and its V-gene family, and reads without a unique V-gene family were dropped. To address suspected cross-contamination and a sequencing artifact, a later analysis removed 592 highly shared, low-generation-probability nucleotide sequences. For each public chain, a later analysis derived a clonal expansion index from normalized ranks of inferred template counts within each repertoire. In a later analysis, generation probabilities were computed using a VDJ recombination model fitted to out-of-frame rearrangements, and the results were checked against IGoR. Hypergeometric tests were used in a later analysis to score TCR-TCR, TCR-HLA and TCR-CMV co-occurrence, with a repertoire-size bias correction applied to the TCR pairs. A later analysis estimated false discovery rates by permuting HLA or CMV assignments 20 times. In a later analysis, co-occurring TCRs were grouped using DBSCAN, and TCRdist sequence similarity was added for clustering within HLA-allele-positive subsets. Co-occurrence clustering excluded repertoires with fewer than 30,000 or more than 120,000 public chains, plus five with anomalous nucleotide sharing. The source is immuneACCESS, and TCRdb retained only in-frame sequences with V and J called. Part of the clones is not carried over; for the studies checked, unresolved V genes explain less than half of this, and the remainder is unexplained. The V and J calls and clone size come from that table; D and trimming were worked out from the DNA. The sample data list around 210,000 clones, and approximately 78% of these were observed just once. More than 0.45% of the sample rests with the top ten.

The TCR was taken from a boy younger than 18 in good health and CMV-seronegative. Sequenced: PBMCs. The V and J genes are TRBV5-6 and TRBJ1-2, with 9 bases aligning to TRBD1. The CDR3 protein: CASSLTGGAYGYTF. The bases are TGTGCCAGCAGCTTGACAGGGGGCGCTTATGGCTACACCTTC.